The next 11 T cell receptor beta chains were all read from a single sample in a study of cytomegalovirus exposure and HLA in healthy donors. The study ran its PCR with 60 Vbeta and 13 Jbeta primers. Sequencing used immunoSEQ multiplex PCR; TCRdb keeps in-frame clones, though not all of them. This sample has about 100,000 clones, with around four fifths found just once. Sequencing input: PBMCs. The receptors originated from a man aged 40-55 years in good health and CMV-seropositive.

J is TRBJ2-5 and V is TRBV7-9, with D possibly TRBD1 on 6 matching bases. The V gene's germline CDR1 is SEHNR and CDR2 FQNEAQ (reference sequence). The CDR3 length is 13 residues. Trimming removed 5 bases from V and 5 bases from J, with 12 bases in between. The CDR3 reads CASSPRGWETQYF. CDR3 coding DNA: TGTGCCAGCAGCCCCAGGGGTTGGGAGACCCAGTACTTC.

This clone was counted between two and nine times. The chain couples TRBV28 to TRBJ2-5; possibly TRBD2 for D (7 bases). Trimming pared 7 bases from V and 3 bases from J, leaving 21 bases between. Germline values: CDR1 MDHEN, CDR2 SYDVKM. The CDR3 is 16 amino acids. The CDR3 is CASKKRRRGGEETQYF. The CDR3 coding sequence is TGTGCCAGCAAGAAGAGGAGAAGGGGGGGTGAAGAGACCCAGTACTTC.

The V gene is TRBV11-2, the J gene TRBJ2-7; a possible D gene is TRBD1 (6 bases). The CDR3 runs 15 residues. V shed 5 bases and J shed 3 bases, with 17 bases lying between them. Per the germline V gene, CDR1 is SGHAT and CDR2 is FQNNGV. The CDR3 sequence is CASSRPRQGNYEQYF. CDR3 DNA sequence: TGTGCCAGCAGCCGCCCCAGGCAGGGGAACTACGAGCAGTACTTC.

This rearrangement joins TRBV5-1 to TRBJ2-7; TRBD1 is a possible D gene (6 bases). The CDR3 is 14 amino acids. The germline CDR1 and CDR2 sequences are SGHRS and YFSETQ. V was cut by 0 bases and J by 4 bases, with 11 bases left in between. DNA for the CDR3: TGCGCCAGCAGCTTGGGCGCCAGGGGATACGAGCAGTACTTC. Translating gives CASSLGARGYEQYF.

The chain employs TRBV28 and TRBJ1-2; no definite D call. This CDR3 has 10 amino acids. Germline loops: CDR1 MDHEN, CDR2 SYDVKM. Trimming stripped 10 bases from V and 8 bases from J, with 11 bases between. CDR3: CATLLVGYTF. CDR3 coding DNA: TGTGCCACCCTGTTAGTCGGCTACACCTTC.

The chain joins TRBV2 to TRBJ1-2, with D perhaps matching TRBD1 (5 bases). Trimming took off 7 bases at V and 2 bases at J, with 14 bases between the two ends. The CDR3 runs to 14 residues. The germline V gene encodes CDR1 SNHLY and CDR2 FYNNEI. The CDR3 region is CASTGGGSNYGYTF. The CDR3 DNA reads TGTGCCAGCACCGGGGGTGGCTCCAACTATGGCTACACCTTC.

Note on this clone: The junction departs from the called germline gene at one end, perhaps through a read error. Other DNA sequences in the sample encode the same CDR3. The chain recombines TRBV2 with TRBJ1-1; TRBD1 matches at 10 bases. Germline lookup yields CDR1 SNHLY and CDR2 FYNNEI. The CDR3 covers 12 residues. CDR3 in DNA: TGTGCCACGGGACAGGGGAACACTGAAGCCTTCTTT. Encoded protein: CATGQGNTEAFF.

CDR3 loop: CSVAWTGGETEAFF. The CDR3 DNA is TGCAGCGTTGCCTGGACAGGGGGAGAGACTGAAGCTTTCTTT. This chain links TRBV29-1 with TRBJ1-1; 10 nucleotides match TRBD1. The germline gives CDR1 SQVTM, CDR2 ANQGSEA. V dropped 4 bases and J dropped 5; count of bases not matched to a gene: 7. The length of the CDR3 is 14 residues.

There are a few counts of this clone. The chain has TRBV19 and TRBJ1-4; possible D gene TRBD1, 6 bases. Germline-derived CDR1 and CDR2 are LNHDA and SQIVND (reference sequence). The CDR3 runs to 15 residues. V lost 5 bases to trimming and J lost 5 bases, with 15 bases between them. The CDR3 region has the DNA TGTGCCAGTAGTTCTGTGGCAGGGGCAAATGAAAAACTGTTTTTT. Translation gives CASSSVAGANEKLFF.

CDR3: CSADTGGASYEQYF. The CDR3 bases are TGCAGCGCCGACACAGGGGGCGCCTCCTACGAGCAGTACTTC. The chain joins TRBV29-1 to TRBJ2-7, with 9 bases matching TRBD1. The V segment lost 7 bases and the J segment 0 bases; nucleotides outside the gene matches: 7. Germline-derived CDR1 and CDR2 are SQVTM and ANQGSEA. The CDR3 loop spans 14 amino acids.

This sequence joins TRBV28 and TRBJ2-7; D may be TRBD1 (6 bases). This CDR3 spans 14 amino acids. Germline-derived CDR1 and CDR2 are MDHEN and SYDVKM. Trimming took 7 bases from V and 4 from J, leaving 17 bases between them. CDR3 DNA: TGTGCCAGCACCCTGGACACAGGGTCGTACGAGCAGTACTTC. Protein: CASTLDTGSYEQYF. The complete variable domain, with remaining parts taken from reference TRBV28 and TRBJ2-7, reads DVKVTQSSRYLVKRTGEKVFLECVQDMDHENMFWYRQDPGLGLRLIYFSYDVKMKEKGDIPEGYSVSREKKERFSLILESASTNQTSMYLCASTLDTGSYEQYFGPGTRLTVT.